Sequencing of this TCR beta chain was carried out in a study of cytomegalovirus exposure and HLA in healthy donors. Produced via immunoSEQ multiplex PCR; TCRdb's table is partial and in-frame only. The table includes roughly 330,000 clones, about 85% detected once. CDR1 ENHRY and CDR2 SYGVKD come from the germline V gene. The CDR3 spans 15 residues. Trimming pared 0 bases from V and 0 bases from J, leaving 8 bases between. Sequenced: PBMCs. This clonotype was obtained from a woman in her thirties in good health and CMV-seropositive. The genes are TRBV10-3 and TRBJ1-1; D ambiguous. The CDR3 nucleotides are TGTGCCATCAGTGAGTCGATGGACCTGAACACTGAAGCTTTCTTT. Protein sequence: CAISESMDLNTEAFF.